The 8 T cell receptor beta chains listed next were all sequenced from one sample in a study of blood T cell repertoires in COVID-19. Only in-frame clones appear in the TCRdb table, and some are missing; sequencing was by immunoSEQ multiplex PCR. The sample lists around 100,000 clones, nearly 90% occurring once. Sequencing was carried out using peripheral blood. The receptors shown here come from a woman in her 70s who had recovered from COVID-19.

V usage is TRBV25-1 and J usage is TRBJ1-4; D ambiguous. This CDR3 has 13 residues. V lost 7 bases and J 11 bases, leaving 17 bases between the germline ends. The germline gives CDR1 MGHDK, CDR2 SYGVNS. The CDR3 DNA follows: TGTGCCAGCACGACGGCGAGTTTGGAGAAACTGTTTTTT. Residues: CASTTASLEKLFF.

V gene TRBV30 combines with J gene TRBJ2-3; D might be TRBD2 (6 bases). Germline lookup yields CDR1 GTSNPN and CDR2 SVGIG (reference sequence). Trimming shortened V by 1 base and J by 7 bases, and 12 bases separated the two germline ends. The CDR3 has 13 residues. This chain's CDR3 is CAWSGGGRNTQYF. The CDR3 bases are TGTGCCTGGAGTGGGGGAGGCAGGAATACGCAGTATTTT.

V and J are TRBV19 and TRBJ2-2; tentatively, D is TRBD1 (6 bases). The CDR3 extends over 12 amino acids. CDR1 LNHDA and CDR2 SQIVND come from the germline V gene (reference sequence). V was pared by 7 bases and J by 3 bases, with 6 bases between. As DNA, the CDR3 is TGTGCCAGTACAGGGGACACCGGGGAGCTGTTTTTT. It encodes CASTGDTGELFF. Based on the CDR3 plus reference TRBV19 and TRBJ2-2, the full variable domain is DGGITQSPKYLFRKEGQNVTLSCEQNLNHDAMYWYRQDPGQGLRLIYYSQIVNDFQKGDIAEGYSVSREKKESFPLTVTSAQKNPTAFYLCASTGDTGELFFGEGSRLTVL.

The DNA for the CDR3 is TGTGCCAGCAGTTCAGGGGCCGCTCTATATGGCTACACCTTC. Its protein is CASSSGAALYGYTF. The V gene is TRBV28, the J gene TRBJ1-2; tentatively, D is TRBD1 (6 bases). CDR3 length: 14 amino acids. Germline V gives CDR1 MDHEN, CDR2 SYDVKM. Trimming shortened V by 4 bases and J by 5 bases, and 14 bases separated the two germline ends.

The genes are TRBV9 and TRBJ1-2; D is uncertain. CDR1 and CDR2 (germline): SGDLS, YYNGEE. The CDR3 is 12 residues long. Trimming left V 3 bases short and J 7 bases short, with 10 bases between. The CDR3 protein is CASSALESGYTF. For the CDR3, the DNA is TGTGCCAGCAGCGCCCTCGAGAGTGGCTACACCTTC.

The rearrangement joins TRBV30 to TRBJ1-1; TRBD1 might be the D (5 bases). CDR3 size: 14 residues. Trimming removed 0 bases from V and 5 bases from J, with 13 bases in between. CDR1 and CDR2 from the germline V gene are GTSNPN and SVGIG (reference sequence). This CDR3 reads CAWSVLRGWTEAFF. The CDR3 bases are TGTGCCTGGAGTGTACTAAGGGGATGGACTGAAGCTTTCTTT.

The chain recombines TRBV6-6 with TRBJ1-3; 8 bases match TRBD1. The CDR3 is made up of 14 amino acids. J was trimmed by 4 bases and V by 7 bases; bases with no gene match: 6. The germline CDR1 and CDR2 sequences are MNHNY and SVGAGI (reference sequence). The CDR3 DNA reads TGTGCCAGCATTCGCGGGACAGGAGGAAACACCATATATTTT. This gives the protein CASIRGTGGNTIYF.

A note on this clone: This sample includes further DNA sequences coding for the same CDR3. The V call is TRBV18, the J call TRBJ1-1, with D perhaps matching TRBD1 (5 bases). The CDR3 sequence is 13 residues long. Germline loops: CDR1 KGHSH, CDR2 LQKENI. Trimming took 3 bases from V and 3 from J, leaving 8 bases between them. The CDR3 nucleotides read TGTGCCAGCTCACCTCCGGGGGACACTGAAGCTTTCTTT. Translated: CASSPPGDTEAFF.